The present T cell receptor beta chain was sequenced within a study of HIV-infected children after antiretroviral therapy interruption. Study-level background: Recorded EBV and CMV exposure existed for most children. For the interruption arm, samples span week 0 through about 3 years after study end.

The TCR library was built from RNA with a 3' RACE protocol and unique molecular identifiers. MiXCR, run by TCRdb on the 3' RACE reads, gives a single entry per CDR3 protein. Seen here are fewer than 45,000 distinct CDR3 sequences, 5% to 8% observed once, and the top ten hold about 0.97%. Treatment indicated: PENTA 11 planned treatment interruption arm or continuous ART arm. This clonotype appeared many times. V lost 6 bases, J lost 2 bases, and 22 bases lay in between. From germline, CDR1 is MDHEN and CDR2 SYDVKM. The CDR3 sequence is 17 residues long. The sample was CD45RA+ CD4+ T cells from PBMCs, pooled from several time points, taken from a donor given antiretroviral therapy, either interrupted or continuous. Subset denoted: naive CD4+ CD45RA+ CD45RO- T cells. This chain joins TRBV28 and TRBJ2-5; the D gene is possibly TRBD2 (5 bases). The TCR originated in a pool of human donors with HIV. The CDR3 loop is CASSALLERTLQETQYF. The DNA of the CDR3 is TGTGCCAGCAGCGCCCTGTTAGAGCGGACCCTTCAAGAGACCCAGTACTTC.